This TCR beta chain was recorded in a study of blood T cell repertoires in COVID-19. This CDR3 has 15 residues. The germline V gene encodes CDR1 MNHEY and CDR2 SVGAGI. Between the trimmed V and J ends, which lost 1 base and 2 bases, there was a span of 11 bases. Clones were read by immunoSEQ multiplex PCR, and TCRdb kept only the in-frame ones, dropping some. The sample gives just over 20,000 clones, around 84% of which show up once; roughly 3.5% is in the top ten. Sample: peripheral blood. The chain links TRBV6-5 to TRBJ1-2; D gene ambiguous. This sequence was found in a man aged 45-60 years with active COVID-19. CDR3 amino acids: CASSYYREFNYGYTF. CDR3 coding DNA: TGTGCCAGCAGTTACTATCGGGAGTTCAACTATGGCTACACCTTC.